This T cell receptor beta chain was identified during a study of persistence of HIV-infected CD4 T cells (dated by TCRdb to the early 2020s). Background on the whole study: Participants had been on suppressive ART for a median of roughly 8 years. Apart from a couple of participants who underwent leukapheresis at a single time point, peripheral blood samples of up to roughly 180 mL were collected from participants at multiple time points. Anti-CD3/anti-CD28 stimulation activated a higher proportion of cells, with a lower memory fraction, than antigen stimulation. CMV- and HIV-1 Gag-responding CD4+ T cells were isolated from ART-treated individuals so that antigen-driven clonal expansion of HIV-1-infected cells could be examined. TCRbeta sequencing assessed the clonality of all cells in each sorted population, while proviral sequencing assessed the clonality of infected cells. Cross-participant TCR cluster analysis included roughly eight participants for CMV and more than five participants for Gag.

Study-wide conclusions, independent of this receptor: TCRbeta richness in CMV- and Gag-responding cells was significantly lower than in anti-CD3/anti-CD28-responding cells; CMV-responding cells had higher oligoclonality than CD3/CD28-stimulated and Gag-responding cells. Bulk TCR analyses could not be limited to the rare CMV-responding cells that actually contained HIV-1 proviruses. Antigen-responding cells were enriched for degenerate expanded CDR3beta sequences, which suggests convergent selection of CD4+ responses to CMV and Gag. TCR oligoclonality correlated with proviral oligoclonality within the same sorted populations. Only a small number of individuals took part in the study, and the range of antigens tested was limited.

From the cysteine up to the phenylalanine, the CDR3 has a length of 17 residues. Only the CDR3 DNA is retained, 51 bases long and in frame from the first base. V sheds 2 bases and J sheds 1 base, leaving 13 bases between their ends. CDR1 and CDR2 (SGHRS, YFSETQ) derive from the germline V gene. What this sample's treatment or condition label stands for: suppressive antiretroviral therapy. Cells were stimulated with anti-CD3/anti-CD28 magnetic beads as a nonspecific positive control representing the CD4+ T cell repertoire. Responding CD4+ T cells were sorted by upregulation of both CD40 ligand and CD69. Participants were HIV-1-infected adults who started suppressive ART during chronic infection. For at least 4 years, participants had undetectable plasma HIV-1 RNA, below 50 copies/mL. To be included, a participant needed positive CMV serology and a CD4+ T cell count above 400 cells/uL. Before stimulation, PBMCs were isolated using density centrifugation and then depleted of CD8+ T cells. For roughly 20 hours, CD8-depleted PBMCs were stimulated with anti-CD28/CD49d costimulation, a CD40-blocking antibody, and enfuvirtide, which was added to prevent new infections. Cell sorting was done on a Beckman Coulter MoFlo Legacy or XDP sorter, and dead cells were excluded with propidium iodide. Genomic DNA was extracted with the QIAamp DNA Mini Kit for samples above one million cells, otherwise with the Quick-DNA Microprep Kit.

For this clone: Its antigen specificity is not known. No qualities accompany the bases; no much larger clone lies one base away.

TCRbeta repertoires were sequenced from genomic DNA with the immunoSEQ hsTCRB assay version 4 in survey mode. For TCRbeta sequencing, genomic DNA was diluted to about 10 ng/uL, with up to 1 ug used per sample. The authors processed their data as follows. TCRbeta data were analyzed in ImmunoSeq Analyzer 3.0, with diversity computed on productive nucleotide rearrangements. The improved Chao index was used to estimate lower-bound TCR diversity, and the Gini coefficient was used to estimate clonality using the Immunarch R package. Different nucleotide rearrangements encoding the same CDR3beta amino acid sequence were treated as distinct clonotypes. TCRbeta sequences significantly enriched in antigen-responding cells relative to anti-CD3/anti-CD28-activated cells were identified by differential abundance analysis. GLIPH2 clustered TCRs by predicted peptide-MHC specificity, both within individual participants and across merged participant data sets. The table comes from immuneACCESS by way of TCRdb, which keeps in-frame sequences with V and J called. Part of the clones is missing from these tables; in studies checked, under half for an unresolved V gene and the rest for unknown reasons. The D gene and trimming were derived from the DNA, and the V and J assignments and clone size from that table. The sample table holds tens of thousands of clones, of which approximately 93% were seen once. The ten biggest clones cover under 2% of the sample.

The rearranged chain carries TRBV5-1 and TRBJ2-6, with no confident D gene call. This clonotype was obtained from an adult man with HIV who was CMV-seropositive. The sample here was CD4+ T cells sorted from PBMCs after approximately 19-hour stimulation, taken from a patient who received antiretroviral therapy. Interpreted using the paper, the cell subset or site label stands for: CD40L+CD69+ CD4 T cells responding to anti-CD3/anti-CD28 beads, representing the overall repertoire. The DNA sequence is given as TGCGCCAGCAGCTTAATGGGCTCAGTTTCTGGGGCCAACGTCCTGACTTTC. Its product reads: CASSLMGSVSGANVLTF.